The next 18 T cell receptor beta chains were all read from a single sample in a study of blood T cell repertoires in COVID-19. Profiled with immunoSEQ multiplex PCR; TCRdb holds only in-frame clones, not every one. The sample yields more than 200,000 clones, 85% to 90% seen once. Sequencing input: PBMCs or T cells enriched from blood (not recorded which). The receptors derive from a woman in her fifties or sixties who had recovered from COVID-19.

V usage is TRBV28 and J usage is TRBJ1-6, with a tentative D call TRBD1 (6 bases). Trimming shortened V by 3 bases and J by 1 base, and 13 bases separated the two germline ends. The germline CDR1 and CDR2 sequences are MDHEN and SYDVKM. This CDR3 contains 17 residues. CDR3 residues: CASSFSGTKSYNSPLHF. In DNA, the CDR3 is TGTGCCAGCAGTTTCTCCGGGACAAAATCCTATAATTCACCCCTCCACTTT.

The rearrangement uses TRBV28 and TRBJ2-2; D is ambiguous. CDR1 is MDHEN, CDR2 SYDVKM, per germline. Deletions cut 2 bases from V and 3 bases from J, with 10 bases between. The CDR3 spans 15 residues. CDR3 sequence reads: CASSLRRGYTGELFF. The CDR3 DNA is TGTGCCAGCAGTTTACGTCGAGGATACACCGGGGAGCTGTTTTTT.

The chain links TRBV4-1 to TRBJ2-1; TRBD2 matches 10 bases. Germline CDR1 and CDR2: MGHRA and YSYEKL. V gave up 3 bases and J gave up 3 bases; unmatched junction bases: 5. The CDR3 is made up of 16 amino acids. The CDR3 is CASSQDLAGVYNEQFF. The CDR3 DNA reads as TGCGCCAGCAGCCAGGACCTAGCGGGGGTCTACAATGAGCAGTTCTTC.

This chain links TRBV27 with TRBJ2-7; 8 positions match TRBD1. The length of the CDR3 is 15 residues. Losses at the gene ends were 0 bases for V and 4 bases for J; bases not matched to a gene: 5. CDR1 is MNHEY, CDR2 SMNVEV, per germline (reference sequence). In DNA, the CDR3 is TGTGCCAGCAGTTTATCCTGGACAGGGAGGTACGAGCAGTACTTC. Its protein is CASSLSWTGRYEQYF.

The CDR3 nucleotides are TGTGCCAGCTCATCGACAGGAAGCAATCAGCCCCAGCATTTT. Protein product: CASSSTGSNQPQHF. V usage is TRBV18 and J usage is TRBJ1-5; D is perhaps TRBD1 (6 bases). CDR3 length: 14 amino acids. The V gene lost 5 bases and the J gene lost 1 base, with 9 bases spanning the gap. Germline loops: CDR1 KGHSH, CDR2 LQKENI.

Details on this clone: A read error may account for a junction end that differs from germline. CDR3 residues: CASSSGSGTRDTQYF. CDR3 DNA: TGTGCTAGCAGCTCAGGAAGCGGGACTAGAGATACGCAGTATTTT. This chain joins TRBV7-7 and TRBJ2-3; 8 bases map to TRBD2. The CDR3 is 15 residues long. The germline gives CDR1 SSHAT, CDR2 FNYEAQ (reference sequence).

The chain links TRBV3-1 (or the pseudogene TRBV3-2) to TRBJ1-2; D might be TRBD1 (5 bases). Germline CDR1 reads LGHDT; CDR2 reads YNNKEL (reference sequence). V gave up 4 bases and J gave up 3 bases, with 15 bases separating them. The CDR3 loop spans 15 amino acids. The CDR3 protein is CASSPAGRFDYGYTF. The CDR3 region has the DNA TGTGCCAGCAGCCCAGCAGGGAGGTTCGACTATGGCTACACCTTC.

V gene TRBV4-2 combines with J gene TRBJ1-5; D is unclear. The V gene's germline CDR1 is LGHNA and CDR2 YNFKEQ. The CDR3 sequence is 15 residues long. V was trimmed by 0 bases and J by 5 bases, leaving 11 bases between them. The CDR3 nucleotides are TGTGCCAGCAGCCAAGATCCGCGCCGAGATCAGCCCCAGCATTTT. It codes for CASSQDPRRDQPQHF.

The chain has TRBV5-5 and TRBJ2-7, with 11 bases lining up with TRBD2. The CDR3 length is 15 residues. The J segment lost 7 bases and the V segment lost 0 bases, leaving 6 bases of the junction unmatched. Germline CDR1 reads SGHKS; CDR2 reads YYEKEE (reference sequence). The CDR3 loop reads CASSLGLAGGGEQYF. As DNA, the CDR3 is TGTGCCAGCAGCTTGGGGCTAGCGGGAGGTGGGGAGCAGTACTTC.

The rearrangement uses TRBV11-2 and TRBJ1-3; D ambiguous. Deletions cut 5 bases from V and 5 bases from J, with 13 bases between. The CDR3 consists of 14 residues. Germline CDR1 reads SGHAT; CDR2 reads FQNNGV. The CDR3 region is CASSPVSRRNTIYF. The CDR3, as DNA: TGTGCCAGCAGCCCCGTGAGCCGCCGAAACACCATATATTTT.

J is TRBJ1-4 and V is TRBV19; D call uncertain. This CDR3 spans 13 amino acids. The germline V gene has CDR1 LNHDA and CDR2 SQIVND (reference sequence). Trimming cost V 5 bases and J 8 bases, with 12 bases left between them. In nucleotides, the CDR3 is TGTGCCAGTAGTGGTCAGAGCGGAGAAAAACTGTTTTTT. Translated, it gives CASSGQSGEKLFF.

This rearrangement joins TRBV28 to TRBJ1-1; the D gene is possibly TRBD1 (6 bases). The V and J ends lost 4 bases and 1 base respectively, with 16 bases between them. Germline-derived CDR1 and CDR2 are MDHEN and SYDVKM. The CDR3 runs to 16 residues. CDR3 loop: CASSSDLGQRNTEAFF. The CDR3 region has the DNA TGTGCCAGCAGTTCTGATTTAGGACAGAGGAACACTGAAGCTTTCTTT.

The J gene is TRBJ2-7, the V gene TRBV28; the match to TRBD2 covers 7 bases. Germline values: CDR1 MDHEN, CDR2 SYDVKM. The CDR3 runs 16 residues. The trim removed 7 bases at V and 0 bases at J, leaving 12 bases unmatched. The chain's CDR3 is CASTEVWGGASYEQYF. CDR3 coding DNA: TGTGCCAGCACCGAGGTCTGGGGGGGTGCCTCCTACGAGCAGTACTTC.

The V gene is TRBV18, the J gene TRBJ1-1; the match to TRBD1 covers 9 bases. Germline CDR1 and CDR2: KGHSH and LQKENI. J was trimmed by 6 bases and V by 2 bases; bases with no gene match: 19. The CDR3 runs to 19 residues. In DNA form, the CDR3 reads TGTGCCAGCTCACCAAAAGGGACAGGGACAAAAAGAGGGATAGCTGAAGCTTTCTTT. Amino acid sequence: CASSPKGTGTKRGIAEAFF.

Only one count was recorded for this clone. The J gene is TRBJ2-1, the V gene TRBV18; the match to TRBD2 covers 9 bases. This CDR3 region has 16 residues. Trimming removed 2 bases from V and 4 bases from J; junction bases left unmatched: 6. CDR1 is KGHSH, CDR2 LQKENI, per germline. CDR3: CASSPLGLAQYNEQFF. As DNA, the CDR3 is TGTGCCAGCTCACCATTGGGACTAGCCCAATACAATGAGCAGTTCTTC.

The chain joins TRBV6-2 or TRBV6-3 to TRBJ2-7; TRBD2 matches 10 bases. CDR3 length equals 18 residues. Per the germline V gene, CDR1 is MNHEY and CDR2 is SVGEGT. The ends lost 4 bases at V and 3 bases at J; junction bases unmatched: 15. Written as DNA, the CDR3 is TGTGCCAGCAGTTCTTTAGCTTGGGTAGCGGGAGGTTTCTACGAGCAGTACTTC. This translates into CASSSLAWVAGGFYEQYF.

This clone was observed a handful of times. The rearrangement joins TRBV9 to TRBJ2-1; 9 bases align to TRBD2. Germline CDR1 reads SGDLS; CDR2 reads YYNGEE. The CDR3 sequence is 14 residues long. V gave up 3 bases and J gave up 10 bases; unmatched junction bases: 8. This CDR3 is CASSDQTSGLEQFF. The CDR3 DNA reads TGTGCCAGCAGCGACCAAACTAGCGGGCTAGAGCAGTTCTTC.

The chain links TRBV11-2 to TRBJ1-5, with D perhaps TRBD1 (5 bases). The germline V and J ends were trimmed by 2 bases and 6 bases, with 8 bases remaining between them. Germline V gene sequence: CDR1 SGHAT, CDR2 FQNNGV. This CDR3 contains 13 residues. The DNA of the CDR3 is TGTGCCAGCAGCTTACCAGGGATTCAGCCCCAGCATTTT. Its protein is CASSLPGIQPQHF.